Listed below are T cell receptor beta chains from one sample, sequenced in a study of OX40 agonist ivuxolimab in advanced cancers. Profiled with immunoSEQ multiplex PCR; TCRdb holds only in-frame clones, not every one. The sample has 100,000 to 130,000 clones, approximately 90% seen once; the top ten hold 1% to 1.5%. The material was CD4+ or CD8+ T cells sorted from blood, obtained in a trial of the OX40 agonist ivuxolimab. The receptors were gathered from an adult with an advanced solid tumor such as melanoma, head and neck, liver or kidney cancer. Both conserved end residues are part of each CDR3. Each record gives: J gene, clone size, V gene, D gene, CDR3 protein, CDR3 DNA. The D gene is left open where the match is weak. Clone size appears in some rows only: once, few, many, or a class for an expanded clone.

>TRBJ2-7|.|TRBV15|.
CATSRDQGQREQYF
TGTGCCACCAGCAGAGATCAGGGCCAACGGGAGCAGTACTTC
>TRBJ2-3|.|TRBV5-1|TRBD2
CASSLVSSGFTDTQYF
TGCGCCAGCAGCTTGGTTAGTAGCGGGTTCACAGATACGCAGTATTTT
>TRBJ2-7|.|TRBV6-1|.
CASSRGESSYEQYF
TGTGCCAGCTCTCGAGGGGAGAGCTCCTACGAGCAGTACTTC
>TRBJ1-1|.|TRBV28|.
CASRTGERNTEAFF
TGTGCCAGCAGGACGGGGGAGAGGAACACTGAAGCTTTCTTT
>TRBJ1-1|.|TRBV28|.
CASSLRPVNTEAFF
TGTGCCAGCAGTTTGCGGCCGGTTAACACTGAAGCTTTCTTT
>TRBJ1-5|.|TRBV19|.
CASAVAGNQPQHF
TGTGCCAGTGCGGTGGCCGGGAATCAGCCCCAGCATTTT
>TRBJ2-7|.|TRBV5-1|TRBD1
CASRGDRGRNEQYF
TGCGCCAGCAGGGGCGACAGGGGCAGAAACGAGCAGTACTTC
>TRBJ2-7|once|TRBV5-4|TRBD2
CASSPAAGVFEQYF
TGTGCCAGCAGCCCCGCAGCGGGAGTCTTCGAGCAGTACTTC
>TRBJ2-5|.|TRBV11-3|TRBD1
CASSLDRRRETQYF
TGTGCCAGCAGCTTGGACAGGAGAAGGGAGACCCAGTACTTC
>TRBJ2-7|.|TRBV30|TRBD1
CAFDRGNEQYF
TGTGCCTTCGACAGGGGGAACGAGCAGTACTTC
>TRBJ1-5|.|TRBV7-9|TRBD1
CASSFIGGQGFYQPQHF
TGTGCCAGCAGCTTTATTGGCGGACAGGGCTTTTATCAGCCCCAGCATTTT
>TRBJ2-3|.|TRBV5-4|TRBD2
CASSMPSGNGDTQYF
TGTGCCAGCAGCATGCCCAGCGGGAATGGAGATACGCAGTATTTT
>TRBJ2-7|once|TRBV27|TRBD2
CASSLTLAGAYEQYF
TGTGCCAGCAGTTTAACTCTAGCGGGAGCCTACGAGCAGTACTTC
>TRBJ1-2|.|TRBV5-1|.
CASSLGLGANYGYTF
TGCGCCAGCAGCTTGGGTCTGGGGGCTAACTATGGCTACACCTTC
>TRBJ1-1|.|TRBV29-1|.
CSVAPTGLGTEAFF
TGCAGCGTTGCCCCAACAGGGTTAGGCACTGAAGCTTTCTTT
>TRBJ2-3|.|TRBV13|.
CASSHGADTQYF
TGTGCCAGCAGCCACGGGGCAGATACGCAGTATTTT